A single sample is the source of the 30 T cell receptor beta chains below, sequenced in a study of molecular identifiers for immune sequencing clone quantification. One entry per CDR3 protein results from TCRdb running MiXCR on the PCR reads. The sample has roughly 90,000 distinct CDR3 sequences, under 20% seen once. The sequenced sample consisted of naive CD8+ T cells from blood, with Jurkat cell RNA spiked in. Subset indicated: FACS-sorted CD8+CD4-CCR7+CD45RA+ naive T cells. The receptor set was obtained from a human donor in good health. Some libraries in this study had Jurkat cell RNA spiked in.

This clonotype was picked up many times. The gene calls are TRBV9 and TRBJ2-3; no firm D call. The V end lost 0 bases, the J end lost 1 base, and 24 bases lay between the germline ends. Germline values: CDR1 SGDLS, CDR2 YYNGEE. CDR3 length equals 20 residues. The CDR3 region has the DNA TGTGCCAGCAGCGTAGGTGGTAGTCTCTCCTTAAAGGTCGGCACAGATACGCAGTATTTT. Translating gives CASSVGGSLSLKVGTDTQYF.

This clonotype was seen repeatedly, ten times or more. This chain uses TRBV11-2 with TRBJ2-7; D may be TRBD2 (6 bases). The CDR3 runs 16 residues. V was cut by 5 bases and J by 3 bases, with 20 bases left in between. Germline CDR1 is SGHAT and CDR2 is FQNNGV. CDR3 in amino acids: CASSRPGGAALYEQYF. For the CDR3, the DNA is TGTGCCAGCAGCCGCCCCGGAGGGGCGGCCCTCTACGAGCAGTACTTC.

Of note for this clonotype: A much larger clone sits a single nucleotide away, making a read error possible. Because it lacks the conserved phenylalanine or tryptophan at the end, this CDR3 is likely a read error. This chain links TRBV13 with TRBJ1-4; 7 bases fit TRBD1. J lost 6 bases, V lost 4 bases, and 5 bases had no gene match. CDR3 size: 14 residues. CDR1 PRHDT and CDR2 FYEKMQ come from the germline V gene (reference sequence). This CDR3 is CASSYLTGDEKLFL. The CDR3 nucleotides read TGTGCCAGCAGCTACCTCACAGGGGATGAAAAACTGTTTCTT.

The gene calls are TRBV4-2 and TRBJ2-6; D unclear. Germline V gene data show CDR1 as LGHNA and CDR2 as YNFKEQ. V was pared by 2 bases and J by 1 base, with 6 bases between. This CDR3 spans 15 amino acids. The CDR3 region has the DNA TGTGCCAGCAGCCAAACAGATTCTGGGGCCAACGTCCTGACTTTC. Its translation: CASSQTDSGANVLTF.

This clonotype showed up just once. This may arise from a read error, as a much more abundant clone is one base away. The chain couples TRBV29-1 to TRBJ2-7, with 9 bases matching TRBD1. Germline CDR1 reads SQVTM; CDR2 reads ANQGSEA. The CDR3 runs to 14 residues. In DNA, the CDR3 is TGCAGCGCTGAACCGGGACAGGGCACCTACGAGCAGCACTTC. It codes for CSAEPGQGTYEQHF.

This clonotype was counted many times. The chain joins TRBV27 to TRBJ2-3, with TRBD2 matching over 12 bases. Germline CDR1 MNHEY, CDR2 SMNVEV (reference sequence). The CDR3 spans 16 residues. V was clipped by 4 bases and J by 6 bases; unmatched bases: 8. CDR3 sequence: CASSSRLAGVPDTQYF. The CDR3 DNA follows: TGTGCCAGCAGTTCCCGACTAGCGGGAGTCCCCGATACGCAGTATTTT.

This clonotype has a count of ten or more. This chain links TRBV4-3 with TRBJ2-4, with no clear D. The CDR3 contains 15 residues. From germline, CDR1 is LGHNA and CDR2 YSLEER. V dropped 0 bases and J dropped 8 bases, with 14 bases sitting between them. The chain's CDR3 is CASSQDFGQFYIQYF. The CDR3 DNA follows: TGCGCCAGCAGCCAAGATTTTGGTCAGTTCTACATTCAGTACTTC.

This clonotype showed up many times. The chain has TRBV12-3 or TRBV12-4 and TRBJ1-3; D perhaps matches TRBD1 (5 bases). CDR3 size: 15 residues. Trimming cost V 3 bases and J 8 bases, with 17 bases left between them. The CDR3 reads CASSFFGAEEDTIYF. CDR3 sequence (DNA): TGTGCCAGCAGTTTTTTCGGGGCTGAGGAAGACACCATATATTTT.

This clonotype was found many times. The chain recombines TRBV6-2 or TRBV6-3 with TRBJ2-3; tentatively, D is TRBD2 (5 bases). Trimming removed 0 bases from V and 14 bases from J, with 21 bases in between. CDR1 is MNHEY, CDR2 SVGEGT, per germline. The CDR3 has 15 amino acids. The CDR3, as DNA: TGTGCCAGCAGTTACTCGAGGGTGTCGACCCCGGCCCCGTATTTT. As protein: CASSYSRVSTPAPYF.

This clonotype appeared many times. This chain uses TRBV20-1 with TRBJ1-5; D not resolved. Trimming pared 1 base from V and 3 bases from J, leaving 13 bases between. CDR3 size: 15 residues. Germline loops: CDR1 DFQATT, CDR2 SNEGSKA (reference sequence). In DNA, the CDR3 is TGCAGTGCTAGAGTCCGCGGGCAGTACAATCAGCCCCAGCATTTT. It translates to CSARVRGQYNQPQHF.

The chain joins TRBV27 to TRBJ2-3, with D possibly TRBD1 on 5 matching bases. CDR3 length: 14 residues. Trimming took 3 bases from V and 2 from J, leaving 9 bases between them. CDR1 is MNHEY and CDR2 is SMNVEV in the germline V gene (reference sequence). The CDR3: CASSFAGYTDTQYF. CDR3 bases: TGTGCCAGCAGTTTCGCAGGGTACACAGATACGCAGTATTTT.

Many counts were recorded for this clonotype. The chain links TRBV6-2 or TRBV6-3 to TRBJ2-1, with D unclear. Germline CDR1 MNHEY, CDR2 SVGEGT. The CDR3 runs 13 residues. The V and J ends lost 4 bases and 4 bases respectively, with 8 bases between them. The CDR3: CASSSLMYNEQFF. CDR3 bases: TGTGCCAGCAGTTCCCTCATGTACAATGAGCAGTTCTTC.

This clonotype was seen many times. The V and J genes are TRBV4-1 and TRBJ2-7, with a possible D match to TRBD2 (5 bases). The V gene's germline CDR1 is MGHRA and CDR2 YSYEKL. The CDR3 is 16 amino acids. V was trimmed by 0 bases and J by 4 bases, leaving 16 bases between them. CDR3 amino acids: CASSQDLGRGEYEQYF. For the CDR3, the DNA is TGCGCCAGCAGCCAAGATCTAGGACGGGGAGAGTACGAGCAGTACTTC.

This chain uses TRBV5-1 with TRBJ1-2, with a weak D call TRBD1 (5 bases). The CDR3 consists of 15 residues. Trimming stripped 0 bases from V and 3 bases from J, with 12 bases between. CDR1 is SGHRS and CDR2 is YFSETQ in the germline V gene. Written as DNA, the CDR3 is TGCGCCAGCAGCTTGGTGAGCAGGGAAGACTATGGCTACACCTTC. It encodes CASSLVSREDYGYTF. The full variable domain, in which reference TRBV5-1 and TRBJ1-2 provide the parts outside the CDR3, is KAGVTQTPRYLIKTRGQQVTLSCSPISGHRSVSWYQQTPGQGLQFLFEYFSETQRNKGNFPGRFSGRQFSNSRSEMNVSTLELGDSALYLCASSLVSREDYGYTFGSGTRLTVV.

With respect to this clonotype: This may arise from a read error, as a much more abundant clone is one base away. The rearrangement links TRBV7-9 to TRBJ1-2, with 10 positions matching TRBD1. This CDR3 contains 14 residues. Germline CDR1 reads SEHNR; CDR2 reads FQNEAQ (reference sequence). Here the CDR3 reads CASSFADRGHGNTF. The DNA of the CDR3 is TGTGCCAGCAGCTTCGCAGACAGGGGGCATGGCAACACCTTC.

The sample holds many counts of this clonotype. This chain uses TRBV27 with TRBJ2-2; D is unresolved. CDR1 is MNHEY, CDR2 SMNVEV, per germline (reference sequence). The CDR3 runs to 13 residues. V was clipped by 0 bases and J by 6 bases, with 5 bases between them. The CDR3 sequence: CASSLSVAGELFF. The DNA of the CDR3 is TGTGCCAGCAGTTTATCTGTGGCCGGGGAGCTGTTTTTT.

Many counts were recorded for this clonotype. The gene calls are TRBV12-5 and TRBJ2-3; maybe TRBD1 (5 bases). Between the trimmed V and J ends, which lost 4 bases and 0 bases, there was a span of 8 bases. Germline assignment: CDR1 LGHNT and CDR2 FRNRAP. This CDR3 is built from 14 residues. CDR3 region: CASGWGHSTDTQYF. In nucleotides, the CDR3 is TGTGCTAGTGGTTGGGGCCATAGCACAGATACGCAGTATTTT.

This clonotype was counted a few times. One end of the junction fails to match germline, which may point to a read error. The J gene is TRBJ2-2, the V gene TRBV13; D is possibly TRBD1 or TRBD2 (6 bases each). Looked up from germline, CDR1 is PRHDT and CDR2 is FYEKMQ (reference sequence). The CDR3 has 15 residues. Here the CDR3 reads CASSRAGDNTGGLFF. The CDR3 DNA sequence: TGTGCCAGCAGCCGAGCAGGGGACAACACCGGGGGGCTGTTTTTT.

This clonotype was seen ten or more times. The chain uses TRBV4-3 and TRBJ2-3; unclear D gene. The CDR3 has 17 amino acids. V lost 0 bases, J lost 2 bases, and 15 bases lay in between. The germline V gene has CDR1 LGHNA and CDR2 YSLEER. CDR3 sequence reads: CASSQDHIWGSTDTQYF. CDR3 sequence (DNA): TGCGCCAGCAGCCAAGATCATATTTGGGGTTCCACAGATACGCAGTATTTT.

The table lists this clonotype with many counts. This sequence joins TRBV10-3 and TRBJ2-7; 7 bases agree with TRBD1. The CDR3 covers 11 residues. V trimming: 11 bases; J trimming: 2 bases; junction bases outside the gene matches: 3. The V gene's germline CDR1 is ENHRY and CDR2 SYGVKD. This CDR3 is CAAGTAYEQYF. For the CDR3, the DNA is TGTGCCGCAGGGACAGCCTACGAGCAGTACTTC.

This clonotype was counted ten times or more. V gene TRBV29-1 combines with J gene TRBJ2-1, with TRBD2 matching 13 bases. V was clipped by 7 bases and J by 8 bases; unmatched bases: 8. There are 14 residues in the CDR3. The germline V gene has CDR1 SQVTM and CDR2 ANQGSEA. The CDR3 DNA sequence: TGCAGCGCCACGGGACTAGCGGGAAGAGATGAGCAGTTCTTC. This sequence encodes CSATGLAGRDEQFF.

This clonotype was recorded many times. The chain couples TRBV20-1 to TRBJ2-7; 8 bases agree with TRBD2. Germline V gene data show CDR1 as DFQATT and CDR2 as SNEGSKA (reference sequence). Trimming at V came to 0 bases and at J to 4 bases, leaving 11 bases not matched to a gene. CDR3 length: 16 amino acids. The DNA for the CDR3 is TGCAGTGCTAGAGATCGTAGGACTAGCACAAGATACGAGCAGTACTTC. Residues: CSARDRRTSTRYEQYF.

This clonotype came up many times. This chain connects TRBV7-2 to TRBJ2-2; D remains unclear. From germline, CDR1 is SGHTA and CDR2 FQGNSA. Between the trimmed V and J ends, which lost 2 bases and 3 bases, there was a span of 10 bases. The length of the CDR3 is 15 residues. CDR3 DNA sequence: TGTGCCAGCAGCTTAATTATCGGACACACCGGGGAGCTGTTTTTT. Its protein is CASSLIIGHTGELFF.

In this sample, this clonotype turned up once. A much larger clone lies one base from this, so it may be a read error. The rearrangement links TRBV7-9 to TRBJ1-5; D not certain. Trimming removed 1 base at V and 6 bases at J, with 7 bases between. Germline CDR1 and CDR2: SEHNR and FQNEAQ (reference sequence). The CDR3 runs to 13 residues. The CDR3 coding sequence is TGTGCCAGCAGCTTAGAGGGTAGTCAGCCCCAGCATTTT. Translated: CASSLEGSQPQHF.

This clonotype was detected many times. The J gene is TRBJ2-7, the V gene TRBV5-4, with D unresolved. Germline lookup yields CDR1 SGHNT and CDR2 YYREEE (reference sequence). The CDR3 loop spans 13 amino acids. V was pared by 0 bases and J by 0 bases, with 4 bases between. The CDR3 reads CASSLDNSYEQYF. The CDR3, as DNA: TGTGCCAGCAGCTTGGACAACTCCTACGAGCAGTACTTC. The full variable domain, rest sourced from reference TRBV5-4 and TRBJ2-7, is ETGVTQSPTHLIKTRGQQVTLRCSSQSGHNTVSWYQQALGQGPQFIFQYYREEENGRGNFPPRFSGLQFPNYSSELNVNALELDDSALYLCASSLDNSYEQYFGPGTRLTVT.

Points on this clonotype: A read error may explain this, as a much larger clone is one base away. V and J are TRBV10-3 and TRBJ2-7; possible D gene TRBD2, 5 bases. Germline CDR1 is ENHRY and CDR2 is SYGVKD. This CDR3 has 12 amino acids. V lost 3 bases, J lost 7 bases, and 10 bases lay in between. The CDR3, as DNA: TGTGCCATCAGTGATGACTACAATGAGCAGTACTTC. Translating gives CAISDDYNEQYF.

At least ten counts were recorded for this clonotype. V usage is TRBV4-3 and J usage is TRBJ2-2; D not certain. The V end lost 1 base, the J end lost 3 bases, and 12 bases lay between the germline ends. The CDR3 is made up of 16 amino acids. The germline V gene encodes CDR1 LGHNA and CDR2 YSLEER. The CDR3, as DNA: TGCGCCAGCAGCCAAGGGCCTCACGGAGACACCGGGGAGCTGTTTTTT. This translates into CASSQGPHGDTGELFF.

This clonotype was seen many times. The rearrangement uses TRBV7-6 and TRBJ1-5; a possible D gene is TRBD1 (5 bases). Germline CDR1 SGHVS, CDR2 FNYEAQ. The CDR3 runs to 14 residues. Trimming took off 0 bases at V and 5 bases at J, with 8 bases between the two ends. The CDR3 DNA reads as TGTGCCAGCAGCTTAGCCGAGGGGCATCAGCCCCAGCATTTT. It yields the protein CASSLAEGHQPQHF.

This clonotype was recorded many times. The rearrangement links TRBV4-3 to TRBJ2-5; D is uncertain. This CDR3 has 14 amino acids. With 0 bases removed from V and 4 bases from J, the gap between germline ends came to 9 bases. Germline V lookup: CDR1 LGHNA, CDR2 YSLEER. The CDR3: CASSQEFPSETQYF. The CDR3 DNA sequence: TGCGCCAGCAGCCAAGAGTTCCCATCAGAGACCCAGTACTTC.

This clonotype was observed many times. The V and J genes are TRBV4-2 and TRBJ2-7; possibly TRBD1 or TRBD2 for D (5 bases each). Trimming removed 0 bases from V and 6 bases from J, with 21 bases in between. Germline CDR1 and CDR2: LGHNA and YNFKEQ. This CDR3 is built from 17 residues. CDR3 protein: CASSQDRPPDGTSEQYF. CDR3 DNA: TGTGCCAGCAGCCAAGATCGTCCCCCGGACGGGACCTCCGAGCAGTACTTC.